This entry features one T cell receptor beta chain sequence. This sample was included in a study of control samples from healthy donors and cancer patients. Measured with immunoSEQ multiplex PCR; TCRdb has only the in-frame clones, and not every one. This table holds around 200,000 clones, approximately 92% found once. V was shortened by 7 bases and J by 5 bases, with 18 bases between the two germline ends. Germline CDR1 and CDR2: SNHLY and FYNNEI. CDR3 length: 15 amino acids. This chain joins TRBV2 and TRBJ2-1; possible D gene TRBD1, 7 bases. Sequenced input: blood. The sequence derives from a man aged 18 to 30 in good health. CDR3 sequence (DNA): TGTGCCAGCACCCCAGGGGGGACTGTTAACAATGAGCAGTTCTTC. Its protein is CASTPGGTVNNEQFF.